The present entry profiles one TCR beta chain with its context. This sample stems from a study of T cell responses to AZD1222 COVID-19 vaccine. The ends were cut back, 1 base at V and 6 bases at J, with 11 bases in the middle. Germline loops: CDR1 KGHSH, CDR2 LQKENI. This CDR3 has 14 amino acids. The table came from immunoSEQ multiplex PCR; TCRdb's copy has only in-frame clones and leaves some out. The sample consists of around 110,000 clones, around 91% of them appearing once. The chain employs TRBV18 and TRBJ2-3, with D uncertain. The sample was peripheral blood, taken on day 0 of AZD1222 vaccination. This clonotype was obtained from an adult in good health. CDR3 in amino acids: CASSPLRAPDTQYF. DNA for the CDR3: TGTGCCAGCTCACCACTCCGGGCACCGGATACGCAGTATTTT.